The sequence of this T cell receptor beta chain was determined in a study of memory CD4+ T cells and cytomegalovirus serostatus (dated by TCRdb to the late 2010s). About the study as a whole: A total of around 35 healthy Belgian adults, of whom 9 were CMV seropositive and roughly 25 were CMV seronegative, were included in the cohort. CD4+ memory TCRbeta repertoires of a Belgian cohort with known cytomegalovirus serostatus were sequenced in order to replicate a published TCR-based CMV serostatus classifier. Results and caveats for the whole study, not just this receptor: Among the roughly 160 previously reported CMV-associated TCRbeta sequences, approximately 70 showed up in the CD4+ memory repertoires, with each one found in between one and five individuals. Unlike the original study, which covered naive and memory CD4+ and CD8+ populations, the Belgian study sequenced only CD4+CD45RO+ memory cells. The results were read as suggesting that the CMV-associated TCR signature is, for the most part, present in the CD4+ memory repertoire. For predicting CMV serostatus, the median bootstrapped AUC was roughly 0.96 using the original framework and roughly 0.92 using a US-trained random forest. The original-framework classifier achieved a median bootstrapped AUC of almost 0.97 with a 95% CI of 0.76-1.00 on the Belgian cohort.

A remark on this clone: Its antigen is not yet known. No much larger clone is present one base from it, and per-base qualities are unavailable.

The Quick-DNA Microprep Kit was used to extract genomic DNA from the sorted cells. Amplification of TCRbeta DNA was done with the immunoSEQ hsTCRbeta kit, following the protocol from the manufacturer. TCRbeta libraries were sequenced on an Illumina MiSeq instrument. Per the authors' processing: After out-of-frame sequences were removed, 2,204,828 distinct TCRbeta sequences remained, averaging around 61,000 per individual. Each individual was scored by the count of around 160 previously reported CMV-associated TCRbeta sequences and the total productive distinct TCRbeta count. A beta-binomial model was reimplemented in Python, and random forests from scikit-learn, run with default parameters, were trained on data from the US cohort. Classifier performance on the Belgian cohort was summarized as median AUC with percentile confidence intervals calculated over 10,000 bootstrap iterations. TCRdb retrieved this table from immuneACCESS and kept in-frame rearrangements only. Not all clones are present; in checked studies, unresolved V genes account for under half, and no reason is known for the remainder. V and J calls and clone size are copied from that table; D and trimming were computed from the DNA. The sample table shows approximately 56,000 clones, and about four fifths are seen once. The ten top clones hold 0.4% of the sample.

A FACSAria II was used to sort memory CD4+ T cells, defined as single viable CD3+CD4+CD8-CD45RO+ cells. CMV serostatus was determined with a Roche Elecsys assay detecting serum IgG against CMV pp150, pp28, p38 and p52. Once the samples were thawed, total CD4+ T cells were enriched through positive selection using CD4 magnetic microbeads. Samples originated from another study that specifically interrogated the CD4+ T cell memory repertoire. Peripheral blood mononuclear cells were isolated and cryopreserved following standard operating procedures; serum was stored at -80 °C. Staining used CD3-PerCP (BW264/56), CD4-APC (RPA-T4), CD45RO-PE (UCHT1) and CD8-Pacific Orange (3B5) antibodies, with Sytox blue excluding non-viable cells. V was cut back by 0 bases and J by 4 bases, leaving a gap of 12 bases between them. Taken from cysteine to phenylalanine, the CDR3 has 15 residues. The DNA shown is the 45-base CDR3, in frame from base 1. For CDR1 and CDR2, the germline V gene lists MNHEY and SVGAGI.

The clonotype comes from an adult in good health and CMV-seronegative. The source material was memory CD4+ T cells from blood. The rearrangement combines TRBV6-5 with TRBJ1-2, with the D gene too uncertain to name. The CDR3 region reads CASSYSFEGPYGYTF. In nucleotides, the sequence is TGTGCCAGCAGTTACTCGTTTGAGGGCCCCTATGGCTACACCTTC.